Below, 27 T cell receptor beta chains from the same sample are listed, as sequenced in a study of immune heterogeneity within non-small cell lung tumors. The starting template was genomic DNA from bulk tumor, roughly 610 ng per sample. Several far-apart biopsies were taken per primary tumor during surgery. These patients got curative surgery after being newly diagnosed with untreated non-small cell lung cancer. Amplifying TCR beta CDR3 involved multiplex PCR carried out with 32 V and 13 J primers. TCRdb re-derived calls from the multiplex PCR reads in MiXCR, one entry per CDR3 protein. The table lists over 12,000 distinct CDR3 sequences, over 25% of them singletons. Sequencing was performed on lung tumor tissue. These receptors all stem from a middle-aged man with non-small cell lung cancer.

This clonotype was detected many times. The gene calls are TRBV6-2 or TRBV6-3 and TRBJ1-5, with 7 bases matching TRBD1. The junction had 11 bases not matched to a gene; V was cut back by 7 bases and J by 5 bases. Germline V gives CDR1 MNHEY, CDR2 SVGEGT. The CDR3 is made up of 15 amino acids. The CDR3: CASNPAQGVHQPQHF. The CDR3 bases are TGTGCCAGCAACCCGGCGCAGGGGGTCCATCAGCCCCAGCATTTT.

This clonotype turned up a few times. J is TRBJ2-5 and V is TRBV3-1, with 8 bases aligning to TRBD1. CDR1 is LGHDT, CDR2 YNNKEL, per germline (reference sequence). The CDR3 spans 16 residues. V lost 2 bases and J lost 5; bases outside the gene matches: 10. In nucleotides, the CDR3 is TGTGCCAGCAGCCAAAGGACAGGGAGCGGGCGGGAGACCCAGTACTTC. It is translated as CASSQRTGSGRETQYF.

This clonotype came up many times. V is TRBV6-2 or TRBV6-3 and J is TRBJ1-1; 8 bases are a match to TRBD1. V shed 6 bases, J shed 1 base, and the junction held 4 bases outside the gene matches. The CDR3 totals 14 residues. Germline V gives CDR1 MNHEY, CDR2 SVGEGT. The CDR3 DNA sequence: TGTGCCAGCAGCTCGACAGGGGCGAACACTGAAGCTTTCTTT. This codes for CASSSTGANTEAFF.

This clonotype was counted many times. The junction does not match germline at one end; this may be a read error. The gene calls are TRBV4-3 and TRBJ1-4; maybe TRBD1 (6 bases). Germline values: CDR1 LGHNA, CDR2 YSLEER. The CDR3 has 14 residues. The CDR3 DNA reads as TGCGCCAGCAGGCAAGACAGACAGGTCGGAAAACTGTTTTTT. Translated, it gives CASRQDRQVGKLFF.

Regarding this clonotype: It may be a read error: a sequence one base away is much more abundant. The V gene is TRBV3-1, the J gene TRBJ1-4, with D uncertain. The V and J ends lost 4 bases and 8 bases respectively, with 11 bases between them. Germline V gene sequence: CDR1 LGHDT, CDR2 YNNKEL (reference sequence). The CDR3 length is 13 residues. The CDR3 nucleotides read TGTGCCAGCAGCCGATGGCGCATGGAAAAACTGTTTTTT. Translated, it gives CASSRWRMEKLFF.

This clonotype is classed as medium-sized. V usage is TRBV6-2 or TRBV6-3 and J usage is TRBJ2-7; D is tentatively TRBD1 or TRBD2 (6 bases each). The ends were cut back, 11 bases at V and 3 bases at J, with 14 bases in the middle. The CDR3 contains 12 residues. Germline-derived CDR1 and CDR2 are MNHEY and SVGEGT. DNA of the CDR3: TGTGCCGCTGCTCGGGGGCGCTACGAGCAGTACTTC. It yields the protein CAAARGRYEQYF.

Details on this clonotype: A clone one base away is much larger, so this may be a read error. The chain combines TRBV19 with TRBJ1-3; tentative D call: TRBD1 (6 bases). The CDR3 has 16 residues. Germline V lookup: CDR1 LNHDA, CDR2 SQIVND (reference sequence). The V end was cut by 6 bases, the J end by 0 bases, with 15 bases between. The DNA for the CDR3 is TGTGCCAGTAGATCCGGGACAACTAACTCTGGAAACACCATATATTTT. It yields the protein CASRSGTTNSGNTIYF.

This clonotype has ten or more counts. The CDR3 sequence is CSAPGGAGGPYEQYF. In DNA form, the CDR3 reads TGCAGTGCCCCGGGCGGAGCGGGAGGGCCCTACGAGCAGTACTTC. This chain connects TRBV20-1 to TRBJ2-7; TRBD2 aligns across 10 bases. Germline values: CDR1 DFQATT, CDR2 SNEGSKA (reference sequence). J lost 2 bases, V lost 6 bases, and 10 bases had no gene match. This CDR3 is 15 amino acids long.

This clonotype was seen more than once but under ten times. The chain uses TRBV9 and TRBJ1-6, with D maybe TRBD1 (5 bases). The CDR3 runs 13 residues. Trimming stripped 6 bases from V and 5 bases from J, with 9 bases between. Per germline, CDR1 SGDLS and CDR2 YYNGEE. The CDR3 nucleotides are TGTGCCAGCACTCTAGGGGATAATTCACCCCTCCACTTT. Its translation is CASTLGDNSPLHF.

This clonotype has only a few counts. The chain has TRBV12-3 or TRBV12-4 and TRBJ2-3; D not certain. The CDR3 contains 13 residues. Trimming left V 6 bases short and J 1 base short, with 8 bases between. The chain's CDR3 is CASRKARTDTQYF. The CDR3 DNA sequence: TGTGCCAGCAGAAAGGCACGCACAGATACGCAGTATTTT.

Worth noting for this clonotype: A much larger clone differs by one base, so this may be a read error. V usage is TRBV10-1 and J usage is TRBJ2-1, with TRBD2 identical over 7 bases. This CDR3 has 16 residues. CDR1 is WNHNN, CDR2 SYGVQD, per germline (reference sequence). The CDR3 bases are TGCGCCAGCAGTCAGTCACTAGCGATAACCTACAATGAGCAGTTCTTC. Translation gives CASSQSLAITYNEQFF.

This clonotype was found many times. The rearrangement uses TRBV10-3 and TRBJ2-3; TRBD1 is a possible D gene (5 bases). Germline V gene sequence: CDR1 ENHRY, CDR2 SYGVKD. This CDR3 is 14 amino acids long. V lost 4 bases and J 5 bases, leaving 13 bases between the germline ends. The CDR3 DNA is TGTGCCATCAGTGTCAACCCCCAGGGAGATACGCAGTATTTT. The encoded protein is CAISVNPQGDTQYF.

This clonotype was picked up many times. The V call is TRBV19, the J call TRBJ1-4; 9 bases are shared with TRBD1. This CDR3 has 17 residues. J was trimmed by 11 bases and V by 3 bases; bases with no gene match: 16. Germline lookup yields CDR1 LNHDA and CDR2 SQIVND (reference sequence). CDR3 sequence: CASSIYRGTGKFWKLFF. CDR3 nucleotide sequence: TGTGCCAGTAGTATTTATCGCGGGACAGGGAAATTCTGGAAACTGTTTTTT.

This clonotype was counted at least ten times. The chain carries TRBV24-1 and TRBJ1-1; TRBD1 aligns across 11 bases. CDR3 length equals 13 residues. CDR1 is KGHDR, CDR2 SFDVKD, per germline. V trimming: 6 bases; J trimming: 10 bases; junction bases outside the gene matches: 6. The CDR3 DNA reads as TGTGCCACCAGTCGGGGGACAGGGGGAACAGCTTTCTTT. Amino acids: CATSRGTGGTAFF.

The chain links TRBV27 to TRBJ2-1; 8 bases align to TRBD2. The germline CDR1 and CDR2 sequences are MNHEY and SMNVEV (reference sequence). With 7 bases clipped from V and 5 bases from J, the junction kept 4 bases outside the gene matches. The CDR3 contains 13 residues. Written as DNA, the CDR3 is TGTGCCAGCACGGGGGGGGTGGACAATGAGCAGTTCTTC. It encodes CASTGGVDNEQFF.

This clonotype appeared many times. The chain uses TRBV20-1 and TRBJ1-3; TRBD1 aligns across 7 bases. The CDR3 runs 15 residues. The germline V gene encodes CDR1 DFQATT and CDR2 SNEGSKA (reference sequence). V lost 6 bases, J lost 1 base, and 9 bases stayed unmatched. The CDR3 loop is CSAPGQDVSGNTIYF. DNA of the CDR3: TGCAGTGCGCCAGGACAGGACGTATCTGGAAACACCATATATTTT.

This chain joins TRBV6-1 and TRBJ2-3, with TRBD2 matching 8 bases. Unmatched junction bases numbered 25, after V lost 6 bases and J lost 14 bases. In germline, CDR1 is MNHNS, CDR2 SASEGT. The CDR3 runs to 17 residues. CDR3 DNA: TGTGCCAGCAGCCGACCCTCGGGAGCGGGAGCCTCAGATAAGCGGTATTTT. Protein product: CASSRPSGAGASDKRYF.

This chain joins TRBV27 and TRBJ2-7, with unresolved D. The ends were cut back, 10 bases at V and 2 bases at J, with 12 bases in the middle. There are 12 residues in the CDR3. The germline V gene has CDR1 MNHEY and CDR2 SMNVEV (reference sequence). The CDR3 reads CATLDRTYEQYF. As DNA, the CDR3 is TGTGCCACCTTGGATAGAACCTACGAGCAGTACTTC.

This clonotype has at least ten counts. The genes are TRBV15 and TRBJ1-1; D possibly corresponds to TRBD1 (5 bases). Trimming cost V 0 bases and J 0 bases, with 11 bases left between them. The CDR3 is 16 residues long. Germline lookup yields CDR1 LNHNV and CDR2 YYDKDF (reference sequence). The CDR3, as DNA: TGTGCCACCAGCAGAGATAGGGGTGGGGTGAACACTGAAGCTTTCTTT. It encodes CATSRDRGGVNTEAFF.

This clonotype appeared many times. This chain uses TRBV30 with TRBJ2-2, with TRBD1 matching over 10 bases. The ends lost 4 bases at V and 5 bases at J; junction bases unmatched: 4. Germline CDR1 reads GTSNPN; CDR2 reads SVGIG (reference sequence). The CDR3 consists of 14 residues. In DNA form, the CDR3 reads TGTGCCTGGATCGGACAGGGGGTTACCGGGGAGCTGTTTTTT. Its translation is CAWIGQGVTGELFF.

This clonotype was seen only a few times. In DNA, the CDR3 is TGCGCCAGCAGCTTGGAGAGGGCCCGAGGGGAGACCCAGTACTTC. Amino acids: CASSLERARGETQYF. This chain links TRBV5-1 with TRBJ2-5; possibly TRBD2 for D (5 bases). Trimming pared 0 bases from V and 5 bases from J, leaving 14 bases between. The CDR3 has 15 amino acids. Per germline, CDR1 SGHRS and CDR2 YFSETQ.

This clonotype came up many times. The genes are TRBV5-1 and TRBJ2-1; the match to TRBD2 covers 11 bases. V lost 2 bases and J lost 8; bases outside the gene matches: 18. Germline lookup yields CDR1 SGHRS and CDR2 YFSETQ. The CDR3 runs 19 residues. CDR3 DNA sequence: TGCGCCAGCAGCTTCGGAATTCTAGCGGGAGGTAGAGGTTCCGATGAGCAGTTCTTC. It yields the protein CASSFGILAGGRGSDEQFF.

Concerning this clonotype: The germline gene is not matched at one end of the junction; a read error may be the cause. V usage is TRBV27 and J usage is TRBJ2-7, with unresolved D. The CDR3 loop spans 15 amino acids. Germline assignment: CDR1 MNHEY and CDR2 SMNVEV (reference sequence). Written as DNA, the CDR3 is TGTGCCAGCAGTTCATTAGCATTATCCCTCTACGAGAAGTACTTC. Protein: CASSSLALSLYEKYF.

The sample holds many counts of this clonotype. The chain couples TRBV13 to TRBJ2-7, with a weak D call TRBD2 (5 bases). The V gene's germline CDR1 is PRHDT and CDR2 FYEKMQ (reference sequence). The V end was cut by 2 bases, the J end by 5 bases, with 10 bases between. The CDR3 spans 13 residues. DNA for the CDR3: TGTGCCAGCAGCTTATTCGGGATCAACGAGCAGTACTTC. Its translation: CASSLFGINEQYF.

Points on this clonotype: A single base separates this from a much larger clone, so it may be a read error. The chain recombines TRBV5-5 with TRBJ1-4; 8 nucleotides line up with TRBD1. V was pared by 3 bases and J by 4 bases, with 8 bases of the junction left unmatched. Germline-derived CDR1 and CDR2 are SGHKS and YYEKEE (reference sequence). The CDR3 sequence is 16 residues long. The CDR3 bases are TGTGCCAGCAGCTCGACCGGACAGGGCATTAATGAAAAACTGTTTTTT. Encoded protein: CASSSTGQGINEKLFF.

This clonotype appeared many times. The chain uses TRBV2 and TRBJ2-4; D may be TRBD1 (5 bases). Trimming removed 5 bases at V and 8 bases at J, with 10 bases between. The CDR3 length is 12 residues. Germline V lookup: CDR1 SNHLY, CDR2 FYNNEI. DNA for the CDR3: TGTGCCAGCAGTTCAGGGCTGGACATTCAGTACTTC. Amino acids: CASSSGLDIQYF.

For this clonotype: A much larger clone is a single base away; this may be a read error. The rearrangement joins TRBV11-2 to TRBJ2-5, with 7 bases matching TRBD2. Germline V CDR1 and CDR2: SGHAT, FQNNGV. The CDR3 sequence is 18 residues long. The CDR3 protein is CASILALMSGGSRETQYF. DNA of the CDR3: TGTGCCAGCATCTTAGCCCTGATGTCGGGCGGGAGTCGAGAGACCCAGTACTTC.